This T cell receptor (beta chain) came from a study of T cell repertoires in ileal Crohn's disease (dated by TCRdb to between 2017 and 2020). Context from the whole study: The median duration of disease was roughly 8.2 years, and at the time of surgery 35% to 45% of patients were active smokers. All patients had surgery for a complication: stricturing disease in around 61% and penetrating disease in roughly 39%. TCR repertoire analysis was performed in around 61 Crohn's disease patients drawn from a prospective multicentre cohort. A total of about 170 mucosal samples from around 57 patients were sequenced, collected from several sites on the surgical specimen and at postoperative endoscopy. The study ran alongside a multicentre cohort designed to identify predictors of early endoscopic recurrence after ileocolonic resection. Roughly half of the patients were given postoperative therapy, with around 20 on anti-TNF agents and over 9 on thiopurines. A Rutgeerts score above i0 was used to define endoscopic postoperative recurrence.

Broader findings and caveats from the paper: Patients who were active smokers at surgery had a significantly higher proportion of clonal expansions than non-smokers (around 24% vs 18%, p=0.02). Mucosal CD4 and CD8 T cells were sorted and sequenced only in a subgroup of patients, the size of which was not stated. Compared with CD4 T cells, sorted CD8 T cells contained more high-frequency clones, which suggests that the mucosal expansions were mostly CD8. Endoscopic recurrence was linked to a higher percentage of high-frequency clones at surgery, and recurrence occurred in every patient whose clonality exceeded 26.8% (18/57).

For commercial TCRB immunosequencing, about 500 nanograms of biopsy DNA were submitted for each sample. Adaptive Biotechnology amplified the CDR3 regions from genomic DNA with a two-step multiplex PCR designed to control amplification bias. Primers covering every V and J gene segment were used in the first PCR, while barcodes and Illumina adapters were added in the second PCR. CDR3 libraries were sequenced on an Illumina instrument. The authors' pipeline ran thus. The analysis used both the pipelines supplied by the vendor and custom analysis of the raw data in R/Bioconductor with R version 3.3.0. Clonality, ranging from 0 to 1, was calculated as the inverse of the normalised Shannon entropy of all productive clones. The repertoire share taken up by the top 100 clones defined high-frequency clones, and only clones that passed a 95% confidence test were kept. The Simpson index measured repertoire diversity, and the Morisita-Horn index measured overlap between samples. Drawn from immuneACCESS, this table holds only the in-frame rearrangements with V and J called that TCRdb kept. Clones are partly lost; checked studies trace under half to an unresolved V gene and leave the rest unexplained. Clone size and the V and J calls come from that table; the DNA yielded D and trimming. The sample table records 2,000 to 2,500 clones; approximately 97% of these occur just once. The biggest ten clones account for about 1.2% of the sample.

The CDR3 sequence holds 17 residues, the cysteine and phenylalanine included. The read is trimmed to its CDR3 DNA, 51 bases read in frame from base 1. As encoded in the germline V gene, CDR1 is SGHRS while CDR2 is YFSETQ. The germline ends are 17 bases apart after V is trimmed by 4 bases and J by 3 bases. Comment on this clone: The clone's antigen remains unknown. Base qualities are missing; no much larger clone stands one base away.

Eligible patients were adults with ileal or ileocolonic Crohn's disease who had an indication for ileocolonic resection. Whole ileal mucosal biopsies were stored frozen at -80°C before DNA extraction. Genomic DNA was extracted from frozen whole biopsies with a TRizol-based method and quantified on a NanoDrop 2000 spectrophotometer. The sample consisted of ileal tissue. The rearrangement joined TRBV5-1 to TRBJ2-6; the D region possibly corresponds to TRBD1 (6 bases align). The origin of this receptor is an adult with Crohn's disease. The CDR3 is CASSPGVLVVGANVLTF. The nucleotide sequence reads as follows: TGCGCCAGCAGCCCAGGGGTGCTAGTCGTTGGGGCCAACGTCCTGACTTTC.